This T cell receptor (beta chain) is from a study of blood T cells in healthy people across ages. The use of a sample-barcoded 5' primer and a J-beta primer mix characterized a second PCR of about 7 to 12 cycles. TCRdb reprocessed the 5' RACE reads with MiXCR, giving one entry per CDR3 protein. Of over a million distinct CDR3 sequences listed, around two fifths are singletons. This receptor was obtained from a young woman in good health. The sample consisted of blood.

CDR3 region: CASSLGTLMNTEAFF. The CDR3 coding sequence is TGCGCCAGCAGCTTGGGGACACTGATGAACACTGAAGCTTTCTTT. The chain employs TRBV5-1 and TRBJ1-1, with a weak D call TRBD1 (5 bases). The CDR3 is 15 amino acids. From germline, CDR1 is SGHRS and CDR2 YFSETQ. V was shortened by 0 bases and J by 0 bases, with 9 bases between the two germline ends.